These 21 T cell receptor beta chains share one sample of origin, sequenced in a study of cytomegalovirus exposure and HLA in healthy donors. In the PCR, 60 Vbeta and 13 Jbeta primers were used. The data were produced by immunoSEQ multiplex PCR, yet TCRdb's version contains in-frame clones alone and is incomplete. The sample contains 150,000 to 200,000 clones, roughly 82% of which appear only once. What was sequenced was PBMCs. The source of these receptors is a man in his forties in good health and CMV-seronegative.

The CDR3 bases are TGTGCCAGCAGCTTGGCGGGACTAGCGGGGGGCCCAGATACGCAGTATTTT. This sequence encodes CASSLAGLAGGPDTQYF. The rearrangement links TRBV7-9 to TRBJ2-3; 15 positions match TRBD2. This CDR3 is 17 amino acids long. Germline V lookup: CDR1 SEHNR, CDR2 FQNEAQ (reference sequence). The J segment lost 4 bases and the V segment lost 3 bases, leaving 5 bases of the junction unmatched.

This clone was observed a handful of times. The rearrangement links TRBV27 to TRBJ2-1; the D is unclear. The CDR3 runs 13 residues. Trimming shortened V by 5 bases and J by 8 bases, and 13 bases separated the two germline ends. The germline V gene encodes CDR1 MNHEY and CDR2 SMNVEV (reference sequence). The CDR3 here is CASSPPSPHEQFF. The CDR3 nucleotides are TGTGCCAGCAGTCCTCCCTCCCCCCATGAGCAGTTCTTC.

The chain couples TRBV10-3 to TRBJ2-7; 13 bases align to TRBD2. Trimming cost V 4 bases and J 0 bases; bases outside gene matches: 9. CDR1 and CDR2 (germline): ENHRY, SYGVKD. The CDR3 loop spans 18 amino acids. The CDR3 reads CAISGLGLAGAYSYEQYF. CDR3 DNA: TGTGCCATCAGTGGCTTAGGACTAGCGGGGGCCTACTCCTACGAGCAGTACTTC.

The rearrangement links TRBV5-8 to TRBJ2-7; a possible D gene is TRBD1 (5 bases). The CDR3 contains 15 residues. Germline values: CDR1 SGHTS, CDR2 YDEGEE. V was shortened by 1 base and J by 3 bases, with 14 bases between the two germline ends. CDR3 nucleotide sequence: TGTGCCAGCAGCTTGATTTGGGGCGCTATCTACGAGCAGTACTTC. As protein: CASSLIWGAIYEQYF.

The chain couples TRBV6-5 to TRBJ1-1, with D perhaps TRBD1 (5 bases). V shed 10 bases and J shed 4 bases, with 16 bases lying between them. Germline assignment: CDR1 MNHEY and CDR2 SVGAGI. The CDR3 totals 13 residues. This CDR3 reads CATLGGGGTEAFF. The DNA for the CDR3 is TGTGCCACCCTCGGGGGAGGAGGCACTGAAGCTTTCTTT.

CDR3 region: CASRPGLAGGFTDTQYF. CDR3 bases: TGTGCCAGCAGGCCGGGACTAGCGGGGGGTTTTACAGATACGCAGTATTTT. The J gene is TRBJ2-3, the V gene TRBV2, with TRBD2 matching 15 bases. CDR1 is SNHLY, CDR2 FYNNEI, per germline. The CDR3 consists of 17 residues. Germline trimming cut 6 bases from V and 3 bases from J; bases unmatched to any gene: 7.

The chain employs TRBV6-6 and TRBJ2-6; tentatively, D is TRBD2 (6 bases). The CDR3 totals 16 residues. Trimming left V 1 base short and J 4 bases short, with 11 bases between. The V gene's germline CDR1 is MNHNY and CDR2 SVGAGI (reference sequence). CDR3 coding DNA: TGTGCCAGCAGTTACTTGGGGGGTACCGGGGCCAACGTCCTGACTTTC. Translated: CASSYLGGTGANVLTF.

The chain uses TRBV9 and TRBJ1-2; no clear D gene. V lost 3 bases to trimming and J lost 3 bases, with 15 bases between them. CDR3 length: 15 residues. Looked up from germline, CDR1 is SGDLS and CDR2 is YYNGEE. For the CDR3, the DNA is TGTGCCAGCAGCGAATTCGGGGAGCCGGACTATGGCTACACCTTC. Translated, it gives CASSEFGEPDYGYTF.

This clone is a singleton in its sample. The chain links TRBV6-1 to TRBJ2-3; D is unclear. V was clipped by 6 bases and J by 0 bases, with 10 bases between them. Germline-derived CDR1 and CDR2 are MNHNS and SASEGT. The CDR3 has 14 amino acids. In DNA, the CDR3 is TGTGCCAGCAGATACAGCCCTAGCACAGATACGCAGTATTTT. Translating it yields CASRYSPSTDTQYF.

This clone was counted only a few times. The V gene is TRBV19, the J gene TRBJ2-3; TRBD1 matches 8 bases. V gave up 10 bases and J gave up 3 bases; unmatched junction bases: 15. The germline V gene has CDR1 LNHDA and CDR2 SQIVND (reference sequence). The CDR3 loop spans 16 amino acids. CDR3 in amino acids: CATSRRGQVGTDTQYF. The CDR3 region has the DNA TGTGCCACCTCACGCCGGGGACAGGTCGGGACAGATACGCAGTATTTT.

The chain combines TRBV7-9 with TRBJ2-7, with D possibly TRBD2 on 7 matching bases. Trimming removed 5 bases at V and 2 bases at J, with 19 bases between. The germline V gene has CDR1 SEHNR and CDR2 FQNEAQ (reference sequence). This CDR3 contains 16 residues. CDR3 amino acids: CASSPEGGTQTYEQYF. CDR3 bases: TGTGCCAGCAGCCCCGAGGGGGGGACGCAGACCTACGAGCAGTACTTC.

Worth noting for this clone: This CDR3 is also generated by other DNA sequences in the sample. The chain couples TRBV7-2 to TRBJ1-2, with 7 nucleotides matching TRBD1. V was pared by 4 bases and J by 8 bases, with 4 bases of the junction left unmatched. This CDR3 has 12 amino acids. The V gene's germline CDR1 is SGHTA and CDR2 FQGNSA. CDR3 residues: CASSSYRGGYTF. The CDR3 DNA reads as TGTGCCAGCAGCTCGTACAGGGGCGGCTACACCTTC. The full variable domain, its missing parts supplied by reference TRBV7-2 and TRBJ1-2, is GAGVSQSPSNKVTEKGKDVELRCDPISGHTALYWYRQSLGQGLEFLIYFQGNSAPDKSGLPSDRFSAERTGGSVSTLTIQRTQQEDSAVYLCASSSYRGGYTFGSGTRLTVV.

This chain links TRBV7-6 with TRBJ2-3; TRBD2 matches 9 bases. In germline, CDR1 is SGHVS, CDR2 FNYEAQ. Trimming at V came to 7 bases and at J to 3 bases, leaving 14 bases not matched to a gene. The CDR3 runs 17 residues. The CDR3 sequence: CASTSGGRARLTDTQYF. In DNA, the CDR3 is TGTGCCAGCACTTCTGGCGGGAGGGCCCGGTTAACAGATACGCAGTATTTT.

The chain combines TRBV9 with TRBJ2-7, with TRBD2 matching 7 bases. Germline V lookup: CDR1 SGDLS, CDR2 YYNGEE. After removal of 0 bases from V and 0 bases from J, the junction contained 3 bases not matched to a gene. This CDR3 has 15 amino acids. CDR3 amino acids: CASSVATSASYEQYF. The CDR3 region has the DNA TGTGCCAGCAGCGTAGCCACTAGCGCCTCCTACGAGCAGTACTTC.

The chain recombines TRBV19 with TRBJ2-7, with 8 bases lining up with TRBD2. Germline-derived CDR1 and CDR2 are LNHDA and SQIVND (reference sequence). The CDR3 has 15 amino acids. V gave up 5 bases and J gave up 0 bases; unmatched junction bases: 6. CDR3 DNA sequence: TGTGCCAGTAGTCTTCTCGCGGGAGGCTCCTACGAGCAGTACTTC. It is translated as CASSLLAGGSYEQYF. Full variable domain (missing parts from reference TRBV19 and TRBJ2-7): DGGITQSPKYLFRKEGQNVTLSCEQNLNHDAMYWYRQDPGQGLRLIYYSQIVNDFQKGDIAEGYSVSREKKESFPLTVTSAQKNPTAFYLCASSLLAGGSYEQYFGPGTRLTVT.

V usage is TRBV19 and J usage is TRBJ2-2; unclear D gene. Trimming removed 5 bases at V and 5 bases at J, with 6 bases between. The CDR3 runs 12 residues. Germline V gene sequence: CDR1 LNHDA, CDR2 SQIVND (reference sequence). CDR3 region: CASSLGTGELFF. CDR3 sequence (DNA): TGTGCCAGTAGTCTCGGGACCGGGGAGCTGTTTTTT.

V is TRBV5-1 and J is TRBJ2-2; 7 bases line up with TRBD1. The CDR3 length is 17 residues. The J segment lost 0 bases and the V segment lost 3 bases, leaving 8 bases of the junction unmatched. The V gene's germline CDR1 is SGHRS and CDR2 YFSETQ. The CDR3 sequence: CASSSNAGTANTGELFF. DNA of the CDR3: TGCGCCAGCAGCTCCAATGCCGGGACAGCGAACACCGGGGAGCTGTTTTTT.

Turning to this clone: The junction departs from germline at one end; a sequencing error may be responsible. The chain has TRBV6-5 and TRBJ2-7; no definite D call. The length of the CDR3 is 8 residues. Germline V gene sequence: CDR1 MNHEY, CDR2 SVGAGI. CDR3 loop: CASTCHGF. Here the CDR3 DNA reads TGTGCCAGCACCTGTCACGGCTTC.

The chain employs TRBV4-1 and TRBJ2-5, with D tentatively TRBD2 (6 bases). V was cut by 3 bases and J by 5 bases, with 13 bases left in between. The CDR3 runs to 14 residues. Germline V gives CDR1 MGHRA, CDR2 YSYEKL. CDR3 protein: CASSHPLREETQYF. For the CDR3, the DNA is TGCGCCAGCAGCCACCCACTACGGGAGGAGACCCAGTACTTC.

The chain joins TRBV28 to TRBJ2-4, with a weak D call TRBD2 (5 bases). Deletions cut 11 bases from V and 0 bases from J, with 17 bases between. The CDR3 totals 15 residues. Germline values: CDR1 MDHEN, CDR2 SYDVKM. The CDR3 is CAVRGPGLAKNIQYF. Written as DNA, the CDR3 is TGTGCCGTGAGAGGGCCGGGATTAGCCAAAAACATTCAGTACTTC.

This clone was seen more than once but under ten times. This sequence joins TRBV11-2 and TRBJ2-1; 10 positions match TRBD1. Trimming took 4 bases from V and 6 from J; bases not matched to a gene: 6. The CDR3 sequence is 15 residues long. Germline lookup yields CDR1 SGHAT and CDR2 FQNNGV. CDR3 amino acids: CASSSDRGPGNEQFF. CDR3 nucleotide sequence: TGTGCCAGCAGCTCCGACAGGGGGCCAGGCAATGAGCAGTTCTTC.